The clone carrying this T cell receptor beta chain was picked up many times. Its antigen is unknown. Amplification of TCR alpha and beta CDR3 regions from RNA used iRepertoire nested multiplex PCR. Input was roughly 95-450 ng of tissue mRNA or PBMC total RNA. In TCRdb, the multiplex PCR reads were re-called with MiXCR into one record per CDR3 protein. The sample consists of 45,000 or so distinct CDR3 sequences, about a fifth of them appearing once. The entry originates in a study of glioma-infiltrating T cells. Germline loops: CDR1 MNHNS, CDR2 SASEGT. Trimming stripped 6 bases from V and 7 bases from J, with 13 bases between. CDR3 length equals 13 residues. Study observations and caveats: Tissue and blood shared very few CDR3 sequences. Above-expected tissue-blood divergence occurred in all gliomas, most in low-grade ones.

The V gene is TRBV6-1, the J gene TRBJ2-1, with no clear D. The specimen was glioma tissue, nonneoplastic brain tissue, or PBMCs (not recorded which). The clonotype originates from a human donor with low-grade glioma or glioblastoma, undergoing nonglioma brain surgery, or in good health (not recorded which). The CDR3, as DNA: TGTGCCAGCAGCCCCCCTCCCGGGAATGAGCAGTTCTTC. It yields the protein CASSPPPGNEQFF.